The 23 T cell receptor beta chains below were found in one sample sequenced in a study of T cell clonality in common variable immunodeficiency. Profiling relied on immunoSEQ multiplex PCR, and the TCRdb table lists in-frame clones only, not all of them. Observed in the sample are roughly 50,000 clones, none of them singletons. Material: peripheral blood mononuclear cells. Receptor source: a person aged 18 to 70 in good health.

This clone was detected only a few times. Read coverage stops 3 residues before the CDR3 terminus; the germline J gene supplies the remainder. The V call is TRBV11-2, the J call TRBJ2-1; TRBD2 is a possible D gene (5 bases). This CDR3 comprises 15 residues. The ends were cut back, 5 bases at V and 6 bases at J, with 17 bases in the middle. Germline CDR1 SGHAT, CDR2 FQNNGV. Incomplete CDR3 DNA: TGTGCCAGCAGCCAACTAGTTCTGTCCGGCAATGAG. It yields the protein CASSQLVLSGNE. The full CDR3 reads CASSQLVLSGNEQFF.

This clone was seen repeatedly, ten times or more. The CDR3 DNA, read in part, is TGTGCCAGCAGTGCAGCGGACTATTCCACAGATACG. Translated: CASSAADYSTDT. From start to end, the CDR3 is CASSAADYSTDTQYF. The chain employs TRBV6-1 and TRBJ2-3, with D perhaps TRBD2 (6 bases). The read halts 3 residues ahead of the CDR3 end, with the missing end drawn from the germline J gene. Germline lookup yields CDR1 MNHNS and CDR2 SASEGT. The CDR3 spans 15 residues. The V and J ends lost 4 bases and 2 bases respectively, with 13 bases between them.

This clone was seen only a few times. The sequence runs out 3 residues before the end of the CDR3; the remainder is reconstructed from the germline J gene. The genes are TRBV29-1 and TRBJ1-2; 8 nucleotides align to TRBD1. Germline loops: CDR1 SQVTM, CDR2 ANQGSEA. V gave up 4 bases and J gave up 3 bases; unmatched junction bases: 7. The CDR3 sequence is 14 residues long. CDR3 amino acids: CSVGANRGDYGYTF. The sequenced part of the CDR3 DNA is TGCAGCGTTGGGGCCAACAGGGGGGACTATGGC.

Details on this clone: The read terminates 3 residues ahead of where the CDR3 ends, so the germline J gene completes it. The chain combines TRBV7-9 with TRBJ1-2; D uncertain. The CDR3 loop spans 13 amino acids. Germline V CDR1 and CDR2: SEHNR, FQNEAQ (reference sequence). CDR3: CASSLYSSYDYTF. CDR3 DNA (partial): TGTGCCAGCAGCTTATATAGCTCCTACGAC.

This clone was seen many times. From the germline J gene comes the end of the CDR3, since the read stops 3 residues before it. The V gene is TRBV19, the J gene TRBJ2-1; 9 bases map to TRBD1. This CDR3 has 16 amino acids. Germline CDR1 is LNHDA and CDR2 is SQIVND (reference sequence). The junction had 9 bases not matched to a gene; V was cut back by 5 bases and J by 4 bases. Partial CDR3 DNA: TGTGCCAGTAGTCTCATTTCCGGGACAGGGTACAATGAG. Protein product: CASSLISGTGYNE. The complete CDR3 sequence is CASSLISGTGYNEQFF.

This clone was picked up many times. The read comes to an end 3 residues before the CDR3 does, leaving the germline J gene to fill in the end. The chain has TRBV5-1 and TRBJ2-7; possible D gene TRBD2, 5 bases. There are 12 residues in the CDR3. Looked up from germline, CDR1 is SGHRS and CDR2 is YFSETQ. V gave up 8 bases and J gave up 6 bases, with 15 bases separating them. CDR3 region: CASRFGDSEQYF. The sequenced CDR3 bases are TGCGCCAGTCGGTTCGGGGATTCCGAG.

This clone was seen many times. The read gets to within 3 residues of the CDR3 end, and the germline J gene fills in the rest. This chain uses TRBV20-1 with TRBJ1-5; 7 bases are shared with TRBD1. The CDR3 covers 13 residues. Germline V gene sequence: CDR1 DFQATT, CDR2 SNEGSKA (reference sequence). Losses at the gene ends were 7 bases for V and 6 bases for J; bases not matched to a gene: 9. The CDR3 protein is CSGLTGVGQPQHF. The CDR3 bases that were read are TGCAGTGGGTTAACAGGGGTTGGTCAGCCC.

This clone was counted many times. The read ends 3 residues shy of where the CDR3 ends; the end is completed using the germline J gene. The gene calls are TRBV5-1 and TRBJ2-3; D call uncertain. Germline V gene sequence: CDR1 SGHRS, CDR2 YFSETQ. The CDR3 extends over 14 amino acids. Trimming took off 0 bases at V and 1 base at J, with 6 bases between the two ends. CDR3 DNA, as far as it was read: TGCGCCAGCAGCTTGGGGGCCGGCACAGATACG. Translated: CASSLGAGTDT. The full CDR3 protein is CASSLGAGTDTQYF.

About this clone: The CDR3 end lies 3 residues beyond the end of the read and is filled in from the germline J gene. The chain recombines TRBV30 with TRBJ2-1; 11 nucleotides align to TRBD2. The CDR3 has 13 amino acids. V shed 8 bases, J shed 9 bases, and the junction held 9 bases outside the gene matches. Germline V gene lookup returns CDR1 GTSNPN and CDR2 SVGIG (reference sequence). CDR3 region: CALKLAGAGEQFF. CDR3 DNA (partial): TGTGCCCTCAAACTAGCGGGAGCAGGTGAG.

On this clone itself: Sequencing ends 3 residues short of the CDR3 end; the germline J gene provides the rest. The V gene is TRBV19, the J gene TRBJ1-5; no firm D call. Germline CDR1 reads LNHDA; CDR2 reads SQIVND (reference sequence). Trimming left V 3 bases short and J 3 bases short, with 9 bases between. This CDR3 comprises 14 residues. The DNA read from the CDR3 is TGTGCCAGTAGTATGACGCAGGCCAATCAGCCC. This gives the protein CASSMTQANQP. The CDR3 as a whole reads CASSMTQANQPQHF.

This clone was seen at least ten times. The read terminates 3 residues before the CDR3 end, so the remaining end is supplied by the germline J gene. This sequence joins TRBV7-6 and TRBJ1-5, with D unclear. V dropped 1 base and J dropped 4 bases, with 5 bases sitting between them. The germline gives CDR1 SGHVS, CDR2 FNYEAQ. The CDR3 has 13 residues. The part of the CDR3 DNA that was read is TGTGCCAGCAGCTTAGACATTAATCAGCCC. It is translated as CASSLDINQP. The entire CDR3 protein is CASSLDINQPQHF.

This clone came up many times. The CDR3 end is not reached by the read, which stops 3 residues before it; the germline J gene fills it in. The chain joins TRBV18 to TRBJ2-1; TRBD2 matches 7 bases. The CDR3 extends over 15 amino acids. Losses at the gene ends were 1 base for V and 5 bases for J; bases not matched to a gene: 5. The V gene's germline CDR1 is KGHSH and CDR2 LQKENI. The CDR3 DNA, read in part, is TGTGCCAGCTCACCACGAAAGCGGGATGACAATGAG. It specifies CASSPRKRDDNE. The whole CDR3 sequence reads CASSPRKRDDNEQFF.

This clone was seen at least ten times. The sequenced fragment ends 3 residues before the CDR3 boundary, so the rest is inferred from the germline J gene. The rearrangement links TRBV20-1 to TRBJ2-5; 10 nucleotides agree with TRBD2. The germline CDR1 and CDR2 sequences are DFQATT and SNEGSKA (reference sequence). The J segment lost 5 bases and the V segment lost 0 bases, leaving 18 bases of the junction unmatched. The CDR3 is 19 amino acids. CDR3 residues: CSARDLTPSGSAQGETQYF. The covered CDR3 bases are TGCAGTGCTAGAGATCTCACCCCTAGCGGGAGTGCCCAGGGGGAGACC.

This clone was recorded many times. The CDR3 is cut off 3 residues early in the read; its end comes from the germline J gene. The chain combines TRBV6-4 with TRBJ2-2, with 10 bases aligning to TRBD2. CDR3 length equals 16 residues. The ends lost 5 bases at V and 4 bases at J; junction bases unmatched: 7. Germline V gene lookup returns CDR1 MRHNA and CDR2 SNTAGT. The CDR3 bases that were read are TGTGCCAGCAGTACGACTAGCGGGCGCGGCACCGGGGAG. Residues: CASSTTSGRGTGE. The complete CDR3 reads CASSTTSGRGTGELFF.

This clone was detected only a few times. The CDR3 end is not reached by the read, which stops 3 residues before it; the germline J gene fills it in. V gene TRBV19 combines with J gene TRBJ1-1; the D gene is possibly TRBD1 (5 bases). The germline V gene encodes CDR1 LNHDA and CDR2 SQIVND (reference sequence). Trimming pared 1 base from V and 5 bases from J, leaving 14 bases between. The CDR3 sequence is 15 residues long. The sequenced CDR3 bases are TGTGCCAGTAGTATAGGGGGCGGGGTGGGGACTGAA. Residues: CASSIGGGVGTE. The entire CDR3 reads CASSIGGGVGTEAFF.

This clone was recorded at least ten times. Read data end 3 residues before the CDR3 end; the end is taken from the germline J gene. The genes are TRBV9 and TRBJ2-3, with 10 positions matching TRBD2. The CDR3 has 17 amino acids. Trimming took 0 bases from V and 4 from J; bases not matched to a gene: 8. CDR1 is SGDLS and CDR2 is YYNGEE in the germline V gene. Partial CDR3 DNA: TGTGCCAGCAGCGTAGCTCCGCAGCGGGAGGGTGCAGATACG. This translates into CASSVAPQREGADT. The entire CDR3 protein reads CASSVAPQREGADTQYF.

This clone has a count of ten or more. The read falls 3 residues short of the CDR3 end, and the missing part is taken from the germline J gene. The rearrangement links TRBV19 to TRBJ1-6, with unresolved D. Trimming removed 5 bases at V and 0 bases at J, with 8 bases between. The CDR3 extends over 15 amino acids. From germline, CDR1 is LNHDA and CDR2 SQIVND (reference sequence). CDR3 bases read: TGTGCCAGTAGTTACATCGACTCCTATAATTCACCC. Protein product: CASSYIDSYNSP. The entire CDR3 reads CASSYIDSYNSPLHF.

This clone has ten or more counts. The CDR3 end falls 3 residues outside the read, so it is completed with the germline J gene. V usage is TRBV7-8 and J usage is TRBJ1-6; D ambiguous. Trimming cost V 5 bases and J 6 bases, with 8 bases left between them. Germline CDR1 SGHVS, CDR2 FQNEAQ. This CDR3 has 13 amino acids. The CDR3 spells CASSPGVNSPLHF. CDR3 DNA (partial): TGTGCCAGCAGCCCCGGGGTTAATTCACCC.

This clone appeared many times. With the read ending 3 residues before the CDR3 end, the germline J gene is used to fill in that end. The chain employs TRBV7-9 and TRBJ2-1; D perhaps matches TRBD2 (6 bases). From germline, CDR1 is SEHNR and CDR2 FQNEAQ (reference sequence). Trimming left V 3 bases short and J 4 bases short, with 10 bases between. CDR3 length: 14 residues. The DNA read from the CDR3 is TGTGCCAGCAGCTTGGCTAGCGAGTACAATGAG. It encodes CASSLASEYNE. The complete CDR3 sequence is CASSLASEYNEQFF.

This clone showed up many times. From the germline J gene comes the end of the CDR3, since the read stops 3 residues before it. The chain links TRBV5-1 to TRBJ2-5, with D possibly matching TRBD2 (6 bases). From germline, CDR1 is SGHRS and CDR2 YFSETQ. The CDR3 loop spans 17 amino acids. The V end was cut by 4 bases, the J end by 0 bases, with 19 bases between. CDR3 sequence: CASSQPRDFLYQETQYF. The covered CDR3 bases are TGCGCCAGCAGCCAGCCCCGGGACTTTTTGTACCAAGAGACC.

This clone has at least ten counts. CDR3 DNA (partial): TGCAGTGCTAATGTCGCTTCGGGTGGC. This encodes CSANVASGG. The complete CDR3 sequence is CSANVASGGYTF. The chain recombines TRBV20-1 with TRBJ1-2; the D is unclear. The read terminates 3 residues before the CDR3 end, so the remaining end is supplied by the germline J gene. Trimming removed 4 bases at V and 7 bases at J, with 13 bases between. The CDR3 totals 12 residues. In germline, CDR1 is DFQATT, CDR2 SNEGSKA (reference sequence).

This clone was detected many times. Read sequence stops 3 residues before the CDR3 end, and the germline J gene provides the missing end. The chain is built from TRBV20-1 and TRBJ1-1, with unresolved D. V gave up 1 base and J gave up 6 bases, with 6 bases separating them. This CDR3 has 11 amino acids. Germline V gene sequence: CDR1 DFQATT, CDR2 SNEGSKA (reference sequence). CDR3 sequence reads: CSARVSAEAFF. CDR3 DNA (partial): TGCAGTGCTAGAGTCTCGGCTGAA.

As to this clone: Read coverage stops 3 residues before the CDR3 terminus; the germline J gene supplies the remainder. This chain links TRBV19 with TRBJ1-5; 10 bases match TRBD1. CDR3 size: 18 residues. CDR1 LNHDA and CDR2 SQIVND come from the germline V gene (reference sequence). With V trimmed by 3 bases and J by 1 base, 9 bases remained unmatched. The CDR3: CASSMQLTGGWSNQPQHF. The covered CDR3 bases are TGTGCCAGTAGTATGCAATTGACAGGGGGCTGGAGCAATCAGCCC.